This T cell receptor beta chain derives from a study of Graves' ophthalmopathy and Graves' hyperthyroidism. Study-wide results and limits: Predictions made by the model for ophthalmopathy progression reached over 55% sensitivity and 72% to 85% specificity. Clonotypes were expanded in thyroid at above 0.001 frequency, and most also appeared in blood.

Using RNA transcripts, the TCR beta CDR3 regions were amplified. RT-PCR in the first round used HTBI primers; a second-round multiplex PCR followed. One entry per CDR3 protein results from TCRdb running MiXCR on the multiplex PCR reads. The sample contains about 640,000 distinct CDR3 sequences, about two fifths of which appear only once. Regarding this clonotype: The antigen remains unidentified.

Germline V gene data show CDR1 as WSHSY and CDR2 as SAAADI. V lost 0 bases to trimming and J lost 2 bases; unmatched junction nucleotides: 0. The CDR3 sequence is 15 residues long. Moderately to severely active ophthalmopathy under 3 months, CAS at least 3, NOSPECS at least 4. PBMCs came from roughly 9.2 ml of fresh peripheral blood. The source of this sequence is an adult man with Graves' ophthalmopathy. The chain is built from TRBV10-2 and TRBJ1-3; TRBD1 agrees at 8 bases. Sequencing was done on a sample of peripheral blood. The CDR3 DNA is TGCGCCAGCAGTGAGTCGACAGGGGCTGGAAACACCATATATTTT. Protein: CASSESTGAGNTIYF.